This TCR beta chain was identified in a study of cytomegalovirus exposure and HLA in healthy donors. A multiplex PCR was run with 60 Vbeta primers and 13 Jbeta primers. Profiling relied on immunoSEQ multiplex PCR, and the TCRdb table lists in-frame clones only, not all of them. The repertoire consists of some 130,000 clones, with 76% occurring once and the leading ten covering 3% to 3.5%. This clone was detected many times. The source material was PBMCs. The origin of this receptor is a man aged 35 to 55 in good health and CMV-seronegative.

CDR3 bases: TGTGCCAGTAGATCCGGACTAGCCACCTACGAGCAGTACTTC. Protein sequence: CASRSGLATYEQYF. This chain joins TRBV19 and TRBJ2-7; 8 positions agree with TRBD2. The CDR3 totals 14 residues. The germline V gene has CDR1 LNHDA and CDR2 SQIVND (reference sequence). The trim removed 6 bases at V and 2 bases at J, leaving 6 bases unmatched.